Described below is a single T cell receptor beta chain sequence and its context. Its target antigen remains unknown. No much larger clone exists at a distance of one base, and base qualities are not known. The label giving this sample's time point can be read as: about 28 days (+/-7) after the second vaccine dose. AZD1222 recipients with second doses at about 4 weeks or about 12 weeks were pooled, because spike-specific TCR depth and breadth did not differ between schedules. The vaccinee samples were drawn from two UK trials, COV001 and COV002, one of which was a single-blind randomized controlled phase 2/3 trial testing AZD1222 (ChAdOx1 nCoV-19) in healthy adults. Trial participant PBMC samples were collected at day 0 and day 28 after the second dose for TCRbeta chain sequencing. The CDR3 regions of human TCRbeta chains were subjected to immunosequencing. The authors' analysis ran thus. Repertoire TCRs were checked for matches against a reference library of SARS-CoV-2-specific TCRs that had been generated using the MIRA antigen-specificity platform. Breadth meant the fraction of unique TCRs that were SARS-CoV-2-associated, whereas depth meant the fraction of total T cells that were SARS-CoV-2-associated. Using the MIRA data, each spike-specific TCR was assigned both to the spike region to which the TCR was reactive and to a CD4 or CD8 class. Log10-transformed breadth and depth values were compared by one-way ANOVA with Sidak's multiple comparisons tests. TCRdb took this table from immuneACCESS and kept in-frame rearrangements with V and J called. Such tables lack part of the clones; where checked against another copy, unresolved V genes explain under half of the gap, and the rest is unexplained. V and J calls and clone size follow that table, whereas D and trimming were derived from the DNA. The sample table contains 130,000 to 150,000 clones; only one count was recorded for about nine tenths of them. The top ten hold roughly 1.5% of the sample.

The data originate from a study of T cell responses to AZD1222 COVID-19 vaccine (dated by TCRdb to the early 2020s). General notes on the study: TCR sequencing was performed for over 230 trial participants, of whom roughly 200 were given two doses of AZD1222 and around 25 were given two doses of MenACWY control vaccine. Trial participants were enrolled by age into subgroups of 18-55, 56-69 and 70-plus years, and around 150, 29 and 61 TCR-sequenced participants, respectively, were included in these subgroups.

Here is what the overall study found, with its caveats: Participants were mostly white British, with more females than males. The authors suggested clonal diversity may have been underestimated. CD4 TCRs associated with the vaccine covered the entire spike protein, and the dominant responses were in regions 160-218 and 743-854. In the small 56-69-year group, the increase in depth fell short of significance, most likely because of low power. No day 14 peak-response samples were available, so repertoires were characterized only after the peak T cell response. Nearly half of unique spike-specific TCRs reportedly recognized epitopes outside regions mutated in the B.1.351 and B.1.1.7 variants. Only a handful of AZD1222 recipients were SARS-CoV-2 seropositive at baseline, limiting conclusions about previously exposed vaccinees. A significant rise in spike-specific TCR breadth and depth was observed after two AZD1222 doses relative to day 0 and relative to MenACWY recipients.

The CDR3, from cysteine to phenylalanine, totals 14 residues. The read is trimmed to its CDR3 DNA, 42 bases read in frame from base 1. V is shortened by 5 bases, J by 11 bases, and the region joining them spans 21 bases. CDR1 and CDR2 were assigned from the germline V gene as SNHLY and FYNNEI. The clonotype was recovered from an adult who received the AZD1222 COVID-19 vaccine. In this chain, TRBV2 is recombined with TRBJ1-1; the D gene cannot be named for sure. The sequencing here drew on peripheral blood, taken 28 days after the second AZD1222 dose. The nucleotide sequence reads TGTGCCAGCAGTACCGAGGACCAGGCACCTGGGGCTTTCTTT. Translated, it reads CASSTEDQAPGAFF.